This T cell receptor beta chain appears in the sequencing data of a study of OX40 agonist ivuxolimab in advanced cancers. About the study as a whole: Ivuxolimab was an agonistic, fully human IgG2 monoclonal antibody directed against OX40 (CD134), a costimulatory receptor. Intravenous ivuxolimab was administered to patients every 2 weeks at six dose levels: 0.01, 0.1, 0.3, 1.5, 3 and 10 mg/kg. Partial responses were achieved by three dose-escalation patients, of whom one had hepatocellular carcinoma and two had cutaneous melanoma. The paper describes the monotherapy dose-escalation part (N of about 52 patients) of the phase I trial of ivuxolimab. The point of sequencing TCRbeta in the periphery was to test whether ivuxolimab changed TCR sequence diversity and drove clonal T-cell expansion. Prior anti-PD-1, anti-PD-L1 or anti-CTLA-4 therapy was permitted, and checkpoint inhibitors had been received by approximately 39% of dose-escalation patients. Among the roughly 50 dose-escalation patients, around 19 had hepatocellular carcinoma, roughly 15 melanoma, 9 renal cell carcinoma and 9 head and neck cancer. The dose-escalation cohort was 82.7% male with a mean age of roughly 60 years, ranging from about 20 to 80.

V drops 8 bases and J drops 0 bases, leaving 15 bases in between. The germline V gene yields LGHNA for CDR1 and YSLEER for CDR2. Its CDR3 holds 15 amino acids, cysteine through phenylalanine. Solely the CDR3 DNA is kept, with 45 bases framed from the first base. This clone has just one count. Its antigen remains unidentified. Nothing much larger sits one base from this clone, and base qualities are not available. The trial excluded patients who had a history of autoimmune disease or who were on systemic immunosuppression. Peripheral blood for TCR sequencing was drawn from every dose cohort at baseline, at cycle 4 day 1 and at cycle 7 day 1. Samples came from an open-label, multicenter, first-in-human phase I dose-escalation trial of ivuxolimab. Adults with locally advanced or metastatic head and neck squamous cell, hepatocellular, melanoma or renal cell carcinoma were enrolled in the trial. Before TCR sequencing, CD4+ T cells and CD8+ T cells were sorted from peripheral blood as separate populations.

Genomic DNA was extracted from sorted cells for sequencing of the TCRbeta CDR3 region. The immunoSEQ Assay was used to sequence the TCRbeta CDR3 regions. Entries here come from immuneACCESS through TCRdb and include only in-frame sequences with V and J called. Some clones fail to appear in such tables; in the studies checked, an unresolved V gene covers under half of the shortfall, and the cause of the remainder is unknown. Within this sample are approximately 44,000 clones, with approximately 82% of them counted one time only. Approximately 2.5% of the sample belongs to the ten largest clones. The study at large found these results: After ivuxolimab, more expanded clones were found on average in CD8+ T cells than in CD4+ T cells. In partial responders in the 0.1-3.0 mg/kg groups, normalized peripheral clonal expansion was found to be among the lowest, especially among CD8+ T cells. At doses of 0.1 to 3.0 mg/kg, clonal expansion of both CD4+ and CD8+ blood T cells was observed from baseline to week 6. Which antigens the clonally expanded peripheral T cells were specific for was not determined. Low levels of normalized T-cell clonal expansion were also shown by some nonresponding patients.

The chain is encoded by TRBV4-3 joined to TRBJ2-3, with no confidently assigned D gene. The sequencing used CD4+ or CD8+ T cells sorted from blood, collected in a trial of the OX40 agonist ivuxolimab. This receptor was identified in an adult with an advanced solid tumor such as melanoma, head and neck, liver or kidney cancer. The bases are TGCGCCAGCTCCCCCGGATCCTCTAGCACAGATACGCAGTATTTT. Translated, it reads CASSPGSSSTDTQYF.